Sequencing of this T cell receptor (beta chain) was carried out in a study of CD8 T cells in Susac syndrome. An input of roughly 0.45 to 1 ug of RNA was subjected to reverse transcription using random hexamers. TCRdb independently ran MiXCR on the immunoSEQ multiplex PCR reads; one entry per CDR3 protein. The sample shows under 85,000 distinct CDR3 sequences, under 95% of them seen only once. This sequence originates from a human donor with Susac syndrome. The sequenced sample consisted of CD8+ T cells from PBMCs.

The CDR3 DNA reads TGTGCCAGCAGCGGAAGACAGGGCTACACCTTC. This encodes CASSGRQGYTF. The chain joins TRBV28 to TRBJ1-2; D may be TRBD1 (5 bases). The CDR3 contains 11 residues. With 6 bases removed from V and 8 bases from J, the gap between germline ends came to 10 bases. The germline V gene has CDR1 MDHEN and CDR2 SYDVKM.